The 11 T cell receptor beta chains reported below all come from one sample, sequenced in a study of T-cell reconstitution after alpha-beta-depleted transplantation in children. Library preparation (for TCRbeta) was performed with unique molecular identifiers. Using its own MiXCR run on the PCR reads, TCRdb lists one record per CDR3 protein. The sample includes some 310,000 distinct CDR3 sequences, approximately 23% seen only once; the top ten take 9.5% to 12%. This specimen consisted of PBMCs, mostly from graft donor cells, obtained 180 days after TCRalphabeta/CD19-depleted stem cell transplant. The source of these receptors is a male patient between 5 and 17 years old who had a stem cell transplant for acute lymphoblastic leukemia, so the T cells may come from the graft donor.

This clonotype has just a few counts. The CDR3 DNA reads as TGTGCCACCAGTGACACTGGGGTAGCGGGAGGACCAGATACGCAGTATTTT. It specifies CATSDTGVAGGPDTQYF. The chain has TRBV24-1 and TRBJ2-3; 10 nucleotides match TRBD2. Germline values: CDR1 KGHDR, CDR2 SFDVKD. CDR3 length: 17 residues. Losses at the gene ends were 4 bases for V and 4 bases for J; bases not matched to a gene: 10.

The V gene is TRBV20-1, the J gene TRBJ2-2; D might be TRBD1 (6 bases). V lost 2 bases and J lost 0, with 10 bases in between. Germline loops: CDR1 DFQATT, CDR2 SNEGSKA (reference sequence). CDR3 length: 15 amino acids. The CDR3 region has the DNA TGCAGTGCTAGATTACAGGGTCCGAACACCGGGGAGCTGTTTTTT. This encodes CSARLQGPNTGELFF.

The chain links TRBV4-1 to TRBJ1-2; D is unresolved. Trimming stripped 2 bases from V and 1 base from J, with 11 bases between. This CDR3 spans 15 amino acids. Per the germline V gene, CDR1 is MGHRA and CDR2 is YSYEKL. The CDR3 here is CASSQTTISNYGYTF. In DNA form, the CDR3 reads TGCGCCAGCAGCCAAACGACGATCAGTAACTATGGCTACACCTTC.

This clonotype was observed a few times. V gene TRBV7-8 combines with J gene TRBJ2-3; 8 nucleotides align to TRBD1. The CDR3 has 15 residues. Looked up from germline, CDR1 is SGHVS and CDR2 is FQNEAQ. V shed 5 bases, J shed 3 bases, and the junction held 7 bases outside the gene matches. CDR3 DNA: TGTGCCAGCAGCAACACAGGGGGTGGTACAGATACGCAGTATTTT. It yields the protein CASSNTGGGTDTQYF.

This rearrangement joins TRBV6-2 or TRBV6-3 to TRBJ1-4; 8 bases align to TRBD1. The CDR3 is made up of 16 amino acids. The germline V gene encodes CDR1 MNHEY and CDR2 SVGEGT. The junction had 6 bases not matched to a gene; V was cut back by 2 bases and J by 4 bases. The CDR3 sequence: CASSYRRDRLNEKLFF. The CDR3 region has the DNA TGTGCCAGCAGTTACAGGCGGGACAGGCTTAATGAAAAACTGTTTTTT.

The chain employs TRBV12-3 or TRBV12-4 and TRBJ1-3; the D is unclear. The CDR3 has 12 residues. Trimming took off 3 bases at V and 4 bases at J, with 4 bases between the two ends. The CDR3 DNA sequence: TGTGCCAGCAGTTTCGGGGGAAACACCATATATTTT. Translating gives CASSFGGNTIYF.

The chain is built from TRBV5-1 and TRBJ2-7; 9 nucleotides align to TRBD1. Germline loops: CDR1 SGHRS, CDR2 YFSETQ. After removal of 4 bases from V and 4 bases from J, the junction contained 12 bases not matched to a gene. CDR3 length: 16 residues. CDR3 nucleotide sequence: TGCGCCAGCAGCGGGGGGACAGGGAGGCCCTCGTACGAGCAGTACTTC. Translated, it gives CASSGGTGRPSYEQYF.

The chain recombines TRBV20-1 with TRBJ2-1, with 7 bases aligning to TRBD2. Germline CDR1 reads DFQATT; CDR2 reads SNEGSKA (reference sequence). This CDR3 is 16 amino acids long. V dropped 3 bases and J dropped 0; count of bases not matched to a gene: 8. The CDR3 DNA is TGCAGTGCTAGCCTGGGTTCTAGCGGCTCCTACAATGAGCAGTTCTTC. Protein product: CSASLGSSGSYNEQFF.

V is TRBV9 and J is TRBJ2-7; 9 positions match TRBD2. This CDR3 comprises 15 residues. Germline V gives CDR1 SGDLS, CDR2 YYNGEE. V was clipped by 2 bases and J by 3 bases; unmatched bases: 6. In nucleotides, the CDR3 is TGTGCCAGCAGCGTTTCGCCTAGCGGGATCTACGAGCAGTACTTC. It is translated as CASSVSPSGIYEQYF.

This rearrangement joins TRBV4-1 to TRBJ2-7, with 9 bases identical to TRBD1. Germline V gene sequence: CDR1 MGHRA, CDR2 YSYEKL. With 3 bases clipped from V and 6 bases from J, the junction kept 9 bases outside the gene matches. This CDR3 has 15 residues. The CDR3 region is CASSHLGGQGPEQYF. As DNA, the CDR3 is TGCGCCAGCAGCCACCTCGGGGGACAGGGCCCCGAGCAGTACTTC.

This chain links TRBV7-3 with TRBJ2-1, with TRBD2 matching over 7 bases. The CDR3 consists of 13 residues. Germline values: CDR1 SGHTA, CDR2 FQGTGA. V was clipped by 6 bases and J by 9 bases; unmatched bases: 8. CDR3 residues: CASSTWDYREQFF. CDR3 bases: TGTGCCAGCAGTACATGGGACTACCGTGAGCAGTTCTTC.